Given below is one T cell receptor (beta chain) in context. Its matching antigen is unknown. The sample originates from a study of beta chain features in type 1 diabetes. Whole-study context: Examination covered around 100 million sorted cells spanning all samples. The study's findings and limits: People with Type 1 diabetes carried modestly yet significantly shorter TCRB CDR3s in all four CD4+ subsets. The question left open here concerned HLA type influencing TCRB rearrangement.

The whole isolated RNA underwent reverse transcription, so sequencing captured expressed TCRB transcripts. Libraries were prepared by immunoSEQ multiplex PCR; TCRdb keeps only in-frame clonotypes and omits some of them. The table includes under 250,000 clones, about 26% detected once. On average, the one heparinised blood draw given by each donor was approximately 0.12 L. The receptor was isolated from a man aged 30 to 39 in good health. Sequencing was carried out using central memory CD4+ T cells from blood.

The CDR3 reads CASSKVPSANTEAFF. CDR3 bases: TGTGCCAGCAGCAAAGTTCCGTCGGCGAACACTGAAGCTTTCTTT. The V and J genes are TRBV21-1 and TRBJ1-1. TRBV21-1 is shown as a pseudogene. The CDR3 length is 15 residues.